This T cell receptor beta chain was sequenced for a study of technical replicates of blood from a few donors. The repertoire was sequenced with immunoSEQ multiplex PCR; TCRdb's copy has only in-frame clones and lacks some. The sample lists tens of thousands of clones; around nine tenths were seen once. The CDR3 loop spans 16 amino acids. Germline assignment: CDR1 SGHNT and CDR2 YYREEE (reference sequence). V dropped 2 bases and J dropped 7 bases, with 16 bases sitting between them. The V gene is TRBV5-4, the J gene TRBJ1-6, with D possibly TRBD1 on 5 matching bases. This clonotype was sampled from a human donor in good health. Some clones in this sample may be carry-over from other donors' samples. The sample taken for sequencing was PBMCs. This chain's CDR3 is CASSFQGRDRNSPLHF. For the CDR3, the DNA is TGTGCCAGCAGCTTCCAGGGAAGGGATCGGAATTCACCCCTCCACTTT.